The T cell receptor (beta chain) described here comes from a study of blood T cell repertoires in COVID-19. Study details: The United States, Italy and Spain were the sources of the acute and convalescent COVID-19 samples. PBMCs, B-cell-depleted T cells, or T cells provided the cDNA or gDNA that made up the material.

Authors' data handling: Researchers report that nucleated cell counts were estimated from reference gene primer amplification. Generated by immunoSEQ multiplex PCR, the TCRdb table keeps only in-frame clones and is missing some. V and J calls and clone size follow that table, whereas D and trimming were derived from the DNA. In the table there are over 150,000 clones, 75% to 90% of which are singletons. Germline V CDR1 and CDR2: LGHDT, YNNKEL (reference sequence). This CDR3 has 18 residues. V lost 1 base to trimming and J lost 3 bases, with 19 bases between them. V usage is TRBV3-1 (or the pseudogene TRBV3-2) and J usage is TRBJ2-1, with D possibly being TRBD1 (5 bases). This TCR derives from a man aged 25-40 years with acute or convalescent COVID-19. Material: peripheral blood. The CDR3: CASSQVFKGRTLYNEQFF. Written as DNA, the CDR3 is TGTGCCAGCAGCCAAGTATTTAAGGGGCGAACACTCTACAATGAGCAGTTCTTC.